The next 28 T cell receptor beta chains were all read from a single sample in a study of tumor-infiltrating lymphocytes in localized non-small cell lung cancer (dated by TCRdb to 2020 to 2023). Libraries were prepared through the immunoSEQ multiplex PCR assay. TCRdb re-hosts the immuneACCESS table, in-frame sequences only. Its copies lack some clones; in the studies checked, an unresolved V gene accounts for under half of them, and the cause for the rest is not known. The sample table contains roughly 9,900 clones; only one count was recorded for about 60% of them. The ten largest clones add up to around 8.4% of the sample. Sequencing was performed on lung tumor tissue. The receptors originated from a human donor with non-small cell lung cancer.

The chain links TRBV29-1 to TRBJ2-1; TRBD2 aligns across 8 bases. Germline V CDR1 and CDR2: SQVTM, ANQGSEA. V trimming: 4 bases; J trimming: 2 bases; junction bases outside the gene matches: 4. The CDR3 spans 14 residues. The chain's CDR3 is CSVASGRAYNEQFF. In nucleotides, the CDR3 is TGCAGCGTTGCCAGCGGGAGAGCCTACAATGAGCAGTTCTTC.

The gene calls are TRBV6-1 and TRBJ2-7; no clear D. CDR1 is MNHNS, CDR2 SASEGT, per germline. The V gene lost 3 bases and the J gene lost 2 bases, with 5 bases spanning the gap. The CDR3 contains 12 residues. The CDR3 is CASSDRTYEQYF. The CDR3 nucleotides are TGTGCCAGCAGTGACAGGACCTACGAGCAGTACTTC.

J is TRBJ2-5 and V is TRBV5-1, with a possible D match to TRBD2 (6 bases). With 4 bases removed from V and 3 bases from J, the gap between germline ends came to 10 bases. Per the germline V gene, CDR1 is SGHRS and CDR2 is YFSETQ. The CDR3 is made up of 13 amino acids. The CDR3 spells CASSATREETQYF. DNA of the CDR3: TGCGCCAGCAGCGCGACTAGGGAAGAGACCCAGTACTTC.

This sequence joins TRBV4-3 and TRBJ2-3; D is uncertain. The V end was cut by 0 bases, the J end by 0 bases, with 7 bases between. The CDR3 contains 15 residues. Per the germline V gene, CDR1 is LGHNA and CDR2 is YSLEER. CDR3 protein: CASSQDQSSTDTQYF. Written as DNA, the CDR3 is TGCGCCAGCAGCCAAGATCAATCTAGCACAGATACGCAGTATTTT.

CDR3 residues: CSVEGQGRYEQYF. DNA for the CDR3: TGCAGCGTTGAAGGGCAGGGTAGGTACGAGCAGTACTTC. The genes are TRBV29-1 and TRBJ2-7; D is possibly TRBD1 (5 bases). Deletions cut 1 base from V and 4 bases from J, with 11 bases between. The CDR3 is made up of 13 amino acids. CDR1 and CDR2 from the germline V gene are SQVTM and ANQGSEA.

The table lists this clone with a count of one. V gene TRBV7-9 combines with J gene TRBJ2-3; D may be TRBD1 or TRBD2 (5 bases each). Germline V gives CDR1 SEHNR, CDR2 FQNEAQ (reference sequence). V gave up 1 base and J gave up 2 bases, with 13 bases separating them. This CDR3 comprises 16 residues. The CDR3 protein is CASSLGIGTYTDTQYF. In DNA, the CDR3 is TGTGCCAGCAGCTTAGGAATAGGGACCTACACAGATACGCAGTATTTT.

The rearrangement links TRBV19 to TRBJ2-5, with D perhaps TRBD1 (5 bases). CDR3 length: 13 amino acids. The V gene lost 2 bases and the J gene lost 2 bases, with 6 bases spanning the gap. The germline CDR1 and CDR2 sequences are LNHDA and SQIVND (reference sequence). CDR3 protein: CASSIRQQETQYF. As DNA, the CDR3 is TGTGCCAGTAGTATAAGACAGCAAGAGACCCAGTACTTC.

The chain couples TRBV5-1 to TRBJ2-7; no reliable D call. Germline V gene sequence: CDR1 SGHRS, CDR2 YFSETQ. V was pared by 4 bases and J by 3 bases, with 5 bases between. The CDR3 has 11 amino acids. CDR3 in DNA: TGCGCCAGCAGCCAAGGCTACGAGCAGTACTTC. Translation gives CASSQGYEQYF. Filled out from reference TRBV5-1 and TRBJ2-7, the complete variable domain reads KAGVTQTPRYLIKTRGQQVTLSCSPISGHRSVSWYQQTPGQGLQFLFEYFSETQRNKGNFPGRFSGRQFSNSRSEMNVSTLELGDSALYLCASSQGYEQYFGPGTRLTVT.

The chain joins TRBV9 to TRBJ1-3; 8 bases align to TRBD1. The CDR3 contains 17 residues. The trim removed 4 bases at V and 0 bases at J, leaving 9 bases unmatched. The germline CDR1 and CDR2 sequences are SGDLS and YYNGEE. The CDR3 spells CASSTQGGSSSGNTIYF. In DNA, the CDR3 is TGTGCCAGCAGCACACAGGGGGGGAGTAGCTCTGGAAACACCATATATTTT.

This clone is medium-sized (0.01 to 0.1%) in the sample. The V call is TRBV10-3, the J call TRBJ2-3; TRBD1 aligns across 7 bases. Germline trimming cut 6 bases from V and 5 bases from J; bases unmatched to any gene: 5. The CDR3 length is 13 residues. Germline CDR1 ENHRY, CDR2 SYGVKD. This chain's CDR3 is CAISQTGVDTQYF. DNA of the CDR3: TGTGCCATCAGCCAAACAGGGGTAGATACGCAGTATTTT.

The CDR3 coding sequence is TGTGCCAGCAGCTTGACTAGCGGGGGGGCCGGGGCCAACGTCCTGACTTTC. Protein: CASSLTSGGAGANVLTF. The V gene is TRBV5-4, the J gene TRBJ2-6, with TRBD2 matching over 13 bases. Losses at the gene ends were 1 base for V and 4 bases for J; bases not matched to a gene: 2. CDR3 size: 17 residues. Germline CDR1 reads SGHNT; CDR2 reads YYREEE (reference sequence). The full variable domain, with the rest looked up from reference TRBV5-4 and TRBJ2-6, is ETGVTQSPTHLIKTRGQQVTLRCSSQSGHNTVSWYQQALGQGPQFIFQYYREEENGRGNFPPRFSGLQFPNYSSELNVNALELDDSALYLCASSLTSGGAGANVLTFGAGSRLTVL.

This chain joins TRBV4-3 and TRBJ1-5, with D perhaps TRBD1 (5 bases). With 0 bases removed from V and 0 bases from J, the gap between germline ends came to 12 bases. The CDR3 has 17 residues. Germline CDR1 reads LGHNA; CDR2 reads YSLEER. CDR3 amino acids: CASSQDLTAYSNQPQHF. For the CDR3, the DNA is TGCGCCAGCAGCCAAGATTTGACAGCTTATAGCAATCAGCCCCAGCATTTT.

This clone showed up just a few times. This chain connects TRBV7-9 to TRBJ1-1; 7 nucleotides line up with TRBD1. This CDR3 region has 15 residues. V dropped 5 bases and J dropped 5; count of bases not matched to a gene: 11. Germline loops: CDR1 SEHNR, CDR2 FQNEAQ (reference sequence). In DNA, the CDR3 is TGTGCCAGCAGCCCGGGGAGACAGGGTATAACTGAAGCTTTCTTT. Translation gives CASSPGRQGITEAFF.

This chain links TRBV18 with TRBJ1-2; TRBD1 matches at 7 bases. CDR3 length: 13 amino acids. The junction had 6 bases not matched to a gene; V was cut back by 3 bases and J by 8 bases. Per the germline V gene, CDR1 is KGHSH and CDR2 is LQKENI. Here the CDR3 DNA reads TGTGCCAGCTCACCCGGGGCACAGGGGGGCTACACCTTC. Residues: CASSPGAQGGYTF.

CDR3 DNA: TGTGCCAGCAGTTACTTAGCGGGAGGCCCCCAAGAGACCCAGTACTTC. This gives the protein CASSYLAGGPQETQYF. The V gene is TRBV6-5, the J gene TRBJ2-5, with 10 bases lining up with TRBD2. Looked up from germline, CDR1 is MNHEY and CDR2 is SVGAGI. The ends lost 1 base at V and 1 base at J; junction bases unmatched: 3. The length of the CDR3 is 16 residues.

The J gene is TRBJ1-5, the V gene TRBV5-1; no clear D. Germline CDR1 reads SGHRS; CDR2 reads YFSETQ. Trimming cost V 0 bases and J 2 bases, with 6 bases left between them. The CDR3 contains 14 residues. The DNA of the CDR3 is TGCGCCAGCAGCTTGGTGGGTGGCAATCAGCCCCAGCATTTT. It yields the protein CASSLVGGNQPQHF. Supplemented by reference TRBV5-1 and TRBJ1-5, the full variable domain reads KAGVTQTPRYLIKTRGQQVTLSCSPISGHRSVSWYQQTPGQGLQFLFEYFSETQRNKGNFPGRFSGRQFSNSRSEMNVSTLELGDSALYLCASSLVGGNQPQHFGDGTRLSIL.

The V gene is TRBV9, the J gene TRBJ2-7; 9 nucleotides match TRBD2. CDR3 length: 15 residues. Germline CDR1 reads SGDLS; CDR2 reads YYNGEE. The V segment lost 3 bases and the J segment 7 bases; nucleotides outside the gene matches: 11. The CDR3 here is CASSGLAGFTTEQYF. For the CDR3, the DNA is TGTGCCAGCAGCGGTCTAGCGGGATTTACAACTGAGCAGTACTTC.

This clone was found once. The chain combines TRBV5-1 with TRBJ2-5; possible D gene TRBD1, 5 bases. Germline lookup yields CDR1 SGHRS and CDR2 YFSETQ. V lost 0 bases, J lost 7 bases, and 10 bases lay in between. The CDR3 sequence is 13 residues long. The DNA of the CDR3 is TGCGCCAGCAGCTTGGGTCAAAGGGGGACCCAGTACTTC. This translates into CASSLGQRGTQYF.

The V call is TRBV29-1, the J call TRBJ2-3, with D possibly TRBD1 on 6 matching bases. The CDR3 totals 14 residues. Germline V CDR1 and CDR2: SQVTM, ANQGSEA. The V end was cut by 6 bases, the J end by 0 bases, with 13 bases between. The chain's CDR3 is CSVTDRASTDTQYF. DNA for the CDR3: TGCAGCGTAACGGACAGAGCTAGCACAGATACGCAGTATTTT.

This chain uses TRBV6-6 with TRBJ2-4; tentatively, D is TRBD1 or TRBD2 (6 bases each). Trimming took 6 bases from V and 7 from J, leaving 13 bases between them. Germline CDR1 and CDR2: MNHNY and SVGAGI (reference sequence). This CDR3 comprises 13 residues. CDR3 bases: TGTGCCAGCAGCGATACAGGGAGGAACATTCAGTACTTC. It yields the protein CASSDTGRNIQYF.

The chain recombines TRBV2 with TRBJ2-3, with 7 bases fitting TRBD2. The V gene end was trimmed by 8 bases and the J gene end by 2 bases; junction bases not matched to a gene: 7. This CDR3 has 14 residues. Germline CDR1 and CDR2: SNHLY and FYNNEI. CDR3 bases: TGTGCCAGCTCTACTAGCGAATACACAGATACGCAGTATTTT. Its translation is CASSTSEYTDTQYF. Looking up the rest from reference TRBV2 and TRBJ2-3 gives the full variable domain: EPEVTQTPSHQVTQMGQEVILRCVPISNHLYFYWYRQILGQKVEFLVSFYNNEISEKSEIFDDQFSVERPDGSNFTLKIRSTKLEDSAMYFCASSTSEYTDTQYFGPGTRLTVL.

This clone has only a few counts. The CDR3 region has the DNA TGTGCCAGCAGTCCCTCGAGAGACCCGCGTGGCTACACCTTC. Translated, it gives CASSPSRDPRGYTF. The chain employs TRBV5-6 and TRBJ1-2; no clear D gene. This CDR3 has 14 amino acids. In germline, CDR1 is SGHDT, CDR2 YYEEEE. V was cut by 5 bases and J by 7 bases, with 18 bases left in between.

The gene calls are TRBV7-2 and TRBJ1-4; unclear D gene. Germline values: CDR1 SGHTA, CDR2 FQGNSA. V was trimmed by 2 bases and J by 7 bases, leaving 14 bases between them. CDR3 length: 15 residues. The CDR3 sequence: CASSLFQQGGEKLFF. The CDR3 DNA sequence: TGTGCCAGCAGCTTATTCCAGCAAGGCGGTGAAAAACTGTTTTTT.

The chain uses TRBV10-3 and TRBJ2-5; 11 bases align to TRBD1. This CDR3 comprises 20 residues. Germline CDR1 reads ENHRY; CDR2 reads SYGVKD. Trimming took 5 bases from V and 5 from J; bases not matched to a gene: 22. The CDR3 here is CAISSYRTTGQGAVLETQYF. CDR3 DNA: TGTGCCATCAGTTCTTACCGGACCACCGGACAGGGGGCTGTTCTGGAGACCCAGTACTTC.

The CDR3 sequence is CASSLGSGTGGFEQYF. The DNA for the CDR3 is TGTGCCAGCAGCTTAGGCTCTGGGACAGGGGGCTTCGAGCAGTACTTC. This chain connects TRBV7-9 to TRBJ2-7, with 12 bases that match TRBD1. V trimming: 1 base; J trimming: 6 bases; junction bases outside the gene matches: 7. The CDR3 is 16 amino acids. Per germline, CDR1 SEHNR and CDR2 FQNEAQ (reference sequence).

The V call is TRBV6-5, the J call TRBJ2-2; 9 nucleotides line up with TRBD1. There are 15 residues in the CDR3. V shed 0 bases and J 4 bases; nucleotides not matched to a gene: 0. In germline, CDR1 is MNHEY, CDR2 SVGAGI. In DNA, the CDR3 is TGTGCCAGCAGTTACTCGGGACAGGGCACCGGGGAGCTGTTTTTT. Translation: CASSYSGQGTGELFF.

The rearrangement links TRBV7-2 to TRBJ1-6, with 8 bases that match TRBD1. The ends lost 6 bases at V and 8 bases at J; junction bases unmatched: 3. The CDR3 length is 13 residues. Per germline, CDR1 SGHTA and CDR2 FQGNSA. CDR3 DNA: TGTGCCAGCAGAGACAGGGGTGATTCACCCCTCCACTTT. This codes for CASRDRGDSPLHF. The full variable domain, completed using reference TRBV7-2 and TRBJ1-6, is GAGVSQSPSNKVTEKGKDVELRCDPISGHTALYWYRQSLGQGLEFLIYFQGNSAPDKSGLPSDRFSAERTGGSVSTLTIQRTQQEDSAVYLCASRDRGDSPLHFGNGTRLTVT.

V gene TRBV30 combines with J gene TRBJ1-2; a weak D match, TRBD1 (5 bases). From germline, CDR1 is GTSNPN and CDR2 SVGIG (reference sequence). V was pared by 3 bases and J by 5 bases, with 13 bases between. The CDR3 runs 13 residues. CDR3 sequence: CAWSTRGGYGYTF. DNA of the CDR3: TGTGCCTGGAGCACGAGGGGTGGGTATGGCTACACCTTC.